This T cell receptor beta chain appears in the sequencing data of a study of shared clonotypes between healthy human individuals. General study results and limits: Sorted-subset sequencing, rarefaction showed, was incomplete despite large depth.

The CDR3 has 15 residues. Germline V gene data show CDR1 as SGDLS and CDR2 as YYNGEE. V lost 0 bases and J lost 8, with 17 bases in between. Researchers ran the assay at a deep level. Generated by immunoSEQ multiplex PCR, the TCRdb table keeps only in-frame clones and is missing some. The sample consists of some 2.1 million clones, about 94% of them appearing once. Naive-designated CD8 cells lacked CD45RO, were positively enriched for CCR7, and omitted terminally differentiated effector memory CD45RA+ cells. Nashville, Tennessee was home to all donors, each a Caucasian adult. Details on this clone: Its antigen is undetermined.

Sequencing used naive CD8+ T cells from PBMCs. The sequence was obtained from a man aged 18-30 years in good health. Some clones in this sample may be carry-over from other donors' samples. The chain recombines TRBV9 with TRBJ1-2; D call uncertain. In DNA, the CDR3 is TGTGCCAGCAGCGTAGGAACACTTGTAGGCGAGGGCTACACCTTC. Translation: CASSVGTLVGEGYTF.